These 16 T cell receptor beta chains were all obtained from the same sample, sequenced in a study of control samples from healthy donors and cancer patients. Some clones are missing from TCRdb's copy, which holds only in-frame ones; the method was immunoSEQ multiplex PCR. Among about 130,000 clones listed, just under 95% were seen once. The sequencing input was PBMCs. These receptors all come from a man in his 60s with colorectal cancer.

This sequence joins TRBV6-5 and TRBJ2-5; TRBD1 matches 9 bases. The CDR3 loop spans 15 amino acids. CDR1 MNHEY and CDR2 SVGAGI come from the germline V gene. Trimming took 5 bases from V and 2 from J; bases not matched to a gene: 6. CDR3 in amino acids: CASSPTGQGQETQYF. The CDR3 region has the DNA TGTGCCAGCAGTCCAACTGGACAGGGGCAAGAGACCCAGTACTTC.

The chain joins TRBV19 to TRBJ2-6; 7 positions match TRBD2. The V gene end was trimmed by 4 bases and the J gene end by 1 base; junction bases not matched to a gene: 4. Germline loops: CDR1 LNHDA, CDR2 SQIVND (reference sequence). The CDR3 is made up of 16 amino acids. For the CDR3, the DNA is TGTGCCAGTAGTAAGGACGGGGGGTCTGGGGCCAACGTCCTGACTTTC. It yields the protein CASSKDGGSGANVLTF.

V gene TRBV6-1 combines with J gene TRBJ2-3; no definite D call. Per the germline V gene, CDR1 is MNHNS and CDR2 is SASEGT. The V end lost 0 bases, the J end lost 5 bases, and 6 bases lay between the germline ends. CDR3 length: 13 amino acids. CDR3 loop: CASSEAGKDTQYF. CDR3 coding DNA: TGTGCCAGCAGTGAAGCGGGGAAAGATACGCAGTATTTT.

The rearrangement uses TRBV12-3 or TRBV12-4 and TRBJ1-1; D unclear. The V end lost 2 bases, the J end lost 5 bases, and 9 bases lay between the germline ends. This CDR3 region has 13 residues. The DNA for the CDR3 is TGTGCCAGCAGTTTATTGGACCGAACTGAAGCTTTCTTT. Encoded protein: CASSLLDRTEAFF.

The chain joins TRBV9 to TRBJ2-3; no definite D call. The CDR3 is made up of 14 amino acids. The germline gives CDR1 SGDLS, CDR2 YYNGEE. V lost 0 bases, J lost 0 bases, and 5 bases lay in between. The CDR3 coding sequence is TGTGCCAGCAGCGTAGGCCCTAGCACAGATACGCAGTATTTT. Amino acid sequence: CASSVGPSTDTQYF. Supplemented by reference TRBV9 and TRBJ2-3, the full variable domain reads DSGVTQTPKHLITATGQRVTLRCSPRSGDLSVYWYQQSLDQGLQFLIQYYNGEERAKGNILERFSAQQFPDLHSELNLSSLELGDSALYFCASSVGPSTDTQYFGPGTRLTVL.

The rearrangement joins TRBV7-9 to TRBJ1-5; D call uncertain. Germline-derived CDR1 and CDR2 are SEHNR and FQNEAQ (reference sequence). This CDR3 region has 13 residues. V was shortened by 1 base and J by 4 bases, with 5 bases between the two germline ends. The CDR3 loop reads CASSLEPNQPQHF. Here the CDR3 DNA reads TGTGCCAGCAGCTTAGAACCGAATCAGCCCCAGCATTTT.

V gene TRBV29-1 combines with J gene TRBJ2-1; D is possibly TRBD1 or TRBD2 (5 bases each). Trimming shortened V by 4 bases and J by 5 bases, and 18 bases separated the two germline ends. Germline assignment: CDR1 SQVTM and CDR2 ANQGSEA. The CDR3 runs to 15 residues. Here the CDR3 DNA reads TGCAGCGTTGTTCGTTTGGGGGTCGGGAACAATGAGCAGTTCTTC. Its protein product is CSVVRLGVGNNEQFF.

V gene TRBV28 combines with J gene TRBJ1-2; 10 bases are a match to TRBD1. The germline V gene encodes CDR1 MDHEN and CDR2 SYDVKM. This CDR3 region has 13 residues. V trimming: 6 bases; J trimming: 6 bases; junction bases outside the gene matches: 4. Written as DNA, the CDR3 is TGTGCCAGCAGCATGACAGGGGGCAATGGCTACACCTTC. Translation: CASSMTGGNGYTF.

The rearrangement uses TRBV10-2 and TRBJ2-5, with D possibly being TRBD2 (6 bases). The V and J ends lost 0 bases and 5 bases respectively, with 19 bases between them. Germline loops: CDR1 WSHSY, CDR2 SAAADI. This CDR3 spans 17 amino acids. The CDR3 coding sequence is TGCGCCAGCAGTGAGTCCCGGGCGGGAAAGATAGTGGAGACCCAGTACTTC. Its translation: CASSESRAGKIVETQYF.

V is TRBV27 and J is TRBJ1-1; no clear D. Trimming cost V 2 bases and J 0 bases, with 4 bases left between them. CDR1 and CDR2 from the germline V gene are MNHEY and SMNVEV (reference sequence). This CDR3 region has 13 residues. CDR3 nucleotide sequence: TGTGCCAGCAGTTTAGACCTGAACACTGAAGCTTTCTTT. Amino acids: CASSLDLNTEAFF.

The chain couples TRBV6-2 or TRBV6-3 to TRBJ2-7; possible D gene TRBD1, 6 bases. The CDR3 extends over 14 amino acids. Trimming removed 2 bases at V and 3 bases at J, with 11 bases between. Germline values: CDR1 MNHEY, CDR2 SVGEGT. CDR3 in amino acids: CASSYEDRNYEQYF. CDR3 in DNA: TGTGCCAGCAGTTACGAGGACAGAAACTACGAGCAGTACTTC.

The chain couples TRBV28 to TRBJ1-1; D is uncertain. V was trimmed by 5 bases and J by 0 bases, leaving 7 bases between them. CDR1 and CDR2 from the germline V gene are MDHEN and SYDVKM. This CDR3 spans 13 amino acids. This chain's CDR3 is CASSGILNTEAFF. The CDR3 bases are TGTGCCAGCAGTGGCATACTGAACACTGAAGCTTTCTTT. Supplemented by reference TRBV28 and TRBJ1-1, the full variable domain reads DVKVTQSSRYLVKRTGEKVFLECVQDMDHENMFWYRQDPGLGLRLIYFSYDVKMKEKGDIPEGYSVSREKKERFSLILESASTNQTSMYLCASSGILNTEAFFGQGTRLTVV.

V usage is TRBV11-2 and J usage is TRBJ2-1; TRBD2 agrees at 13 bases. This CDR3 comprises 17 residues. Trimming at V came to 5 bases and at J to 6 bases, leaving 10 bases not matched to a gene. The V gene's germline CDR1 is SGHAT and CDR2 FQNNGV. The CDR3 protein is CASSATSGGLAANEQFF. The CDR3 DNA reads TGTGCCAGCAGCGCGACTAGCGGGGGGCTCGCGGCCAATGAGCAGTTCTTC.

The gene calls are TRBV5-4 and TRBJ1-2; no clear D. CDR1 and CDR2 (germline): SGHNT, YYREEE (reference sequence). V was shortened by 4 bases and J by 5 bases, with 12 bases between the two germline ends. This CDR3 has 13 residues. CDR3 loop: CASSPSGPYGYTF. CDR3 bases: TGTGCCAGCAGCCCATCAGGCCCTTATGGCTACACCTTC.

The V gene is TRBV29-1, the J gene TRBJ2-2, with TRBD2 as a possible D gene (6 bases). This CDR3 is built from 15 residues. Germline CDR1 is SQVTM and CDR2 is ANQGSEA. Between the trimmed V and J ends, which lost 7 bases and 1 base, there was a span of 16 bases. CDR3 coding DNA: TGCAGCGCTCAAGAGGCGGGGTTGAACACCGGGGAGCTGTTTTTT. As protein: CSAQEAGLNTGELFF.

In DNA, the CDR3 is TGTGCCAGCAGCAAAGCTCTCCGGGACCTGAACACTGAAGCTTTCTTT. Its protein product is CASSKALRDLNTEAFF. The V gene is TRBV21-1, the J gene TRBJ1-1. TRBV21-1 is a pseudogene segment. The CDR3 sequence is 16 residues long.